Below are 10 T cell receptor beta chains sequenced from a single sample in a study of radiation and T cells in renal cell carcinoma (dated by TCRdb to 2019 to 2021). In the paper's terms, the time point label means: baseline pretreatment blood. The treatment or condition label here, explained by the study, means: 15 Gy SBRT to primary tumor, nephrectomy 4 weeks later. Receptors were amplified or captured by the immunoSEQ multiplex PCR assay. TCRdb took over this immuneACCESS table, retaining in-frame rearrangements with V and J assigned. Such tables are incomplete; in checked studies, under half of the missing clones stem from an unresolved V gene, and the remainder is unexplained. The sample contains 130,000 to 150,000 clones, 88% of them found a single time. The top ten clones comprise around 4.1% of the sample. Material: blood, obtained from a patient whose treatment included radiotherapy and nephrectomy. These receptors all come from a woman in her 70s with renal cell carcinoma.

The chain is built from TRBV30 and TRBJ2-5; 7 nucleotides align to TRBD1. The CDR3 length is 15 residues. The junction had 9 bases not matched to a gene; V was cut back by 2 bases and J by 3 bases. The germline V gene encodes CDR1 GTSNPN and CDR2 SVGIG (reference sequence). Written as DNA, the CDR3 is TGTGCCTGGAGTCCTGACAGGGTCGTGAAAGAGACCCAGTACTTC. It is translated as CAWSPDRVVKETQYF.

The CDR3 here is CASSLGSYEQYF. DNA of the CDR3: TGTGCCAGCAGCTTGGGCTCCTACGAGCAGTACTTC. This rearrangement joins TRBV7-9 to TRBJ2-7; D remains unclear. The CDR3 has 12 residues. V lost 3 bases, J lost 0 bases, and 3 bases lay in between. Germline CDR1 and CDR2: SEHNR and FQNEAQ (reference sequence).

The chain couples TRBV7-9 to TRBJ2-3; no reliable D call. The CDR3 totals 16 residues. Germline V gene lookup returns CDR1 SEHNR and CDR2 FQNEAQ (reference sequence). The V and J ends lost 5 bases and 0 bases respectively, with 15 bases between them. The CDR3 region has the DNA TGTGCCAGCAGCATCGACAAAGCCTCTAGCACAGATACGCAGTATTTT. Protein product: CASSIDKASSTDTQYF.

The chain has TRBV15 and TRBJ2-7; a weak D match, TRBD1 (6 bases). V was clipped by 1 base and J by 7 bases, with 14 bases between them. Germline CDR1 is LNHNV and CDR2 is YYDKDF (reference sequence). The CDR3 has 14 residues. This CDR3 reads CATSRGVSGVEQYF. DNA for the CDR3: TGTGCCACCAGCAGAGGAGTTTCAGGGGTTGAGCAGTACTTC.

CDR3 in DNA: TGCGCCAGCAGCTTGGCGAATAGGGGTAAGAGCAATCAGCCCCAGCATTTT. Amino acids: CASSLANRGKSNQPQHF. This rearrangement joins TRBV5-1 to TRBJ1-5; D is possibly TRBD1 (5 bases). With 0 bases removed from V and 1 base from J, the gap between germline ends came to 14 bases. Germline V gene lookup returns CDR1 SGHRS and CDR2 YFSETQ. The CDR3 spans 17 residues.

The CDR3 loop is CAISPGSLQETQYF. Here the CDR3 DNA reads TGTGCCATCAGTCCGGGGAGTCTCCAAGAGACCCAGTACTTC. The V gene is TRBV10-3, the J gene TRBJ2-5; TRBD2 might be the D (5 bases). Germline CDR1 and CDR2: ENHRY and SYGVKD. CDR3 length: 14 residues. V lost 5 bases to trimming and J lost 1 base, with 11 bases between them.

The chain has TRBV15 and TRBJ2-2; 10 positions agree with TRBD2. Germline CDR1 reads LNHNV; CDR2 reads YYDKDF (reference sequence). V lost 4 bases and J lost 3; bases outside the gene matches: 5. The CDR3 has 16 residues. The CDR3 nucleotides are TGTGCCACCAGCATCGCGGGACTAGCGTACACCGGGGAGCTGTTTTTT. It codes for CATSIAGLAYTGELFF.

The chain combines TRBV5-1 with TRBJ2-5; the match to TRBD2 covers 8 bases. Trimming cost V 0 bases and J 2 bases; bases outside gene matches: 9. Germline CDR1 SGHRS, CDR2 YFSETQ. The CDR3 runs to 17 residues. CDR3 nucleotide sequence: TGCGCCAGCAGCTTGGGAGTAAGCGGGGGCCTACAAGAGACCCAGTACTTC. Its protein is CASSLGVSGGLQETQYF.

The rearrangement uses TRBV2 and TRBJ2-5; D call uncertain. CDR3 size: 13 residues. Deletions cut 4 bases from V and 2 bases from J, with 8 bases between. Germline CDR1 is SNHLY and CDR2 is FYNNEI. The CDR3, as DNA: TGTGCCAGCAGTGCAGGCCTACAAGAGACCCAGTACTTC. Residues: CASSAGLQETQYF.

The chain employs TRBV29-1 and TRBJ1-4; D is possibly TRBD1 (5 bases). Deletions cut 4 bases from V and 8 bases from J, with 14 bases between. Germline assignment: CDR1 SQVTM and CDR2 ANQGSEA. The CDR3 runs to 13 residues. The CDR3 DNA follows: TGCAGCGTTGCCCCAGGGCTGAAGGAAAAACTGTTTTTT. Its translation: CSVAPGLKEKLFF.